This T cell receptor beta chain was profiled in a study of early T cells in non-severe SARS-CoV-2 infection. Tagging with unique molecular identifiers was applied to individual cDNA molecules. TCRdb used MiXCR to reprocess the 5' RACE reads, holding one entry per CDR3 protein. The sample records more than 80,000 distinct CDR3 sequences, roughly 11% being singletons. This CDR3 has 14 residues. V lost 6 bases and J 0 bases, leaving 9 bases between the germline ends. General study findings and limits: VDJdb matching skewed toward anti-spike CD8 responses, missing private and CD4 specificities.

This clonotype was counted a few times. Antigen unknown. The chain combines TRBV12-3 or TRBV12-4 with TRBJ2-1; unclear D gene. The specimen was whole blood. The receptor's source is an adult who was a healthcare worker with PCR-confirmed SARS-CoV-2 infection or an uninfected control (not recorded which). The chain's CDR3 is CASSQQSSYNEQFF. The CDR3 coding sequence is TGTGCCAGCAGCCAACAGAGCTCCTACAATGAGCAGTTCTTC.